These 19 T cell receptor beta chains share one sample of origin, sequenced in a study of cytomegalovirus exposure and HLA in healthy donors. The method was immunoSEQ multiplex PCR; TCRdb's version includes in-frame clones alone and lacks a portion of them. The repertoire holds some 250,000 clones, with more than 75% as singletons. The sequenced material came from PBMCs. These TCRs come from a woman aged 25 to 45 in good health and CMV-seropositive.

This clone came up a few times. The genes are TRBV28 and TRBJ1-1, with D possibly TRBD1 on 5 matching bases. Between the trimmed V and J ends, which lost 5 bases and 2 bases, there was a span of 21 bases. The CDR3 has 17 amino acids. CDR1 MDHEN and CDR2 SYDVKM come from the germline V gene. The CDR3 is CASSGQGWGGDNTEAFF. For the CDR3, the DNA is TGTGCCAGCAGTGGTCAGGGATGGGGGGGGGATAACACTGAAGCTTTCTTT.

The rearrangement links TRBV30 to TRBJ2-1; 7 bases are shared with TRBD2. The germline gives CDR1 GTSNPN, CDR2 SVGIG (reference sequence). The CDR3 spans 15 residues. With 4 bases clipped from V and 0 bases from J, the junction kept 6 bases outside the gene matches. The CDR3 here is CAWTPLADSYNEQFF. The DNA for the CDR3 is TGTGCCTGGACCCCTCTAGCGGACTCCTACAATGAGCAGTTCTTC.

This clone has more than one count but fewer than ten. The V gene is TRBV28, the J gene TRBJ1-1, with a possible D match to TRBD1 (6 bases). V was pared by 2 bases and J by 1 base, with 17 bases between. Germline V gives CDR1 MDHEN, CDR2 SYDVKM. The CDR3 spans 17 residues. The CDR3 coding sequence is TGTGCCAGCAGTTTACGTGCAATGACAGGATGGAACACTGAAGCTTTCTTT. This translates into CASSLRAMTGWNTEAFF.

CDR3 coding DNA: TGTGCCAGCAGCTTGCTAGCGGGAACAGCCTACGAGCAGTACTTC. Translation gives CASSLLAGTAYEQYF. The rearrangement links TRBV11-2 to TRBJ2-7; 9 bases agree with TRBD2. The CDR3 spans 15 residues. With 3 bases clipped from V and 2 bases from J, the junction kept 5 bases outside the gene matches. Per the germline V gene, CDR1 is SGHAT and CDR2 is FQNNGV.

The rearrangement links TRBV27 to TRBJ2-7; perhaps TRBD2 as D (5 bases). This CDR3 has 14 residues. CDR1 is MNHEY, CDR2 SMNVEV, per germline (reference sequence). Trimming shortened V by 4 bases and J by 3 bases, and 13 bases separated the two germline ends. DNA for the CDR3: TGTGCCAGCAGTTACCTAGCACGCAACTACGAGCAGTACTTC. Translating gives CASSYLARNYEQYF.

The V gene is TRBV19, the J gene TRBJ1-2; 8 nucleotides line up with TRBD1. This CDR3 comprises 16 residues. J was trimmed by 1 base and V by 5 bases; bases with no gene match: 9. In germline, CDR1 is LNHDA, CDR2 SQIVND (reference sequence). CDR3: CASSSDRTGINYGYTF. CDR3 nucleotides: TGTGCCAGTAGTTCGGACCGGACAGGGATTAACTATGGCTACACCTTC.

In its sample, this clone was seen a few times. CDR3 protein: CASSPGESQPQHF. The CDR3 coding sequence is TGTGCCAGCTCACCAGGGGAGAGTCAGCCCCAGCATTTT. This chain links TRBV18 with TRBJ1-5; D unresolved. Trimming pared 2 bases from V and 6 bases from J, leaving 8 bases between. This CDR3 comprises 13 residues. Germline values: CDR1 KGHSH, CDR2 LQKENI.

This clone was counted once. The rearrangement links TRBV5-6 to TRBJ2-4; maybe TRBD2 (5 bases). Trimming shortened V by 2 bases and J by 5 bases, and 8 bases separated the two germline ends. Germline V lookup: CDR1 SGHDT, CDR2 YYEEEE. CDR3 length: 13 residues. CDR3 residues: CASSLGLENIQYF. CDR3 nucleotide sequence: TGTGCCAGCAGCTTAGGACTGGAAAACATTCAGTACTTC.

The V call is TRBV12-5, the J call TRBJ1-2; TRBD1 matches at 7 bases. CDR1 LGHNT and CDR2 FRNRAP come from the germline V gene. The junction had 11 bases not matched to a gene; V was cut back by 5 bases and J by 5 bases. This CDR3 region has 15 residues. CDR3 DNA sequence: TGTGCTAGTGGTATAGAAGGGGGCGCGGCGTATGGCTACACCTTC. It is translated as CASGIEGGAAYGYTF.

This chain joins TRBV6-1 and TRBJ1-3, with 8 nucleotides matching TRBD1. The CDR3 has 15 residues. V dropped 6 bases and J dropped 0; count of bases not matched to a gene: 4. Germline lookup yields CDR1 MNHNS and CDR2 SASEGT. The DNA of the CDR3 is TGTGCCAGCAGCGCGGACAGGGACTCTGGAAACACCATATATTTT. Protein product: CASSADRDSGNTIYF.

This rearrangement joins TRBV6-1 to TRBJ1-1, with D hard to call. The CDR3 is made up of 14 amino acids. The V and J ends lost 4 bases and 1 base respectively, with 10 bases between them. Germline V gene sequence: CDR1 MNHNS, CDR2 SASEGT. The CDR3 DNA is TGTGCCAGCAGTGTTAGTCTAGAGAACACTGAAGCTTTCTTT. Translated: CASSVSLENTEAFF.

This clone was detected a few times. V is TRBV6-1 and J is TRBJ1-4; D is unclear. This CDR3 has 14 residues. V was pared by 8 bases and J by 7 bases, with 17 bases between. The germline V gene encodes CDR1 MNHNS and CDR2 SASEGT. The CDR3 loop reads CASLGLGSPEKLFF. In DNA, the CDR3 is TGTGCCAGCCTAGGTCTTGGCAGTCCTGAAAAACTGTTTTTT.

The CDR3 sequence: CASSLVAEGVNEQFF. CDR3 DNA sequence: TGTGCCAGCAGCTTAGTAGCGGAAGGGGTAAATGAGCAGTTCTTC. The V call is TRBV7-9, the J call TRBJ2-1; the D gene is possibly TRBD2 (6 bases). The CDR3 contains 15 residues. The V and J ends lost 1 base and 7 bases respectively, with 14 bases between them. Germline V lookup: CDR1 SEHNR, CDR2 FQNEAQ (reference sequence).

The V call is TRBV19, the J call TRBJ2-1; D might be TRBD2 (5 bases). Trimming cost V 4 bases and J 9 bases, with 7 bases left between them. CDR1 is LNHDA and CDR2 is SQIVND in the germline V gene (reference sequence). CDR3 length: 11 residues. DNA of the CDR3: TGTGCCAGTAGTACGGGGATTGAGCAGTTCTTC. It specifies CASSTGIEQFF.

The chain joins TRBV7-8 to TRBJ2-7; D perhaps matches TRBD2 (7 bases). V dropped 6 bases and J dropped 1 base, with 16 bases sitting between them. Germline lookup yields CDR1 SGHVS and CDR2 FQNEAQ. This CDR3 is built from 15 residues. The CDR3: CASSYGGGPSYEQYF. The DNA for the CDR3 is TGTGCCAGCAGTTACGGCGGGGGCCCATCCTACGAGCAGTACTTC.

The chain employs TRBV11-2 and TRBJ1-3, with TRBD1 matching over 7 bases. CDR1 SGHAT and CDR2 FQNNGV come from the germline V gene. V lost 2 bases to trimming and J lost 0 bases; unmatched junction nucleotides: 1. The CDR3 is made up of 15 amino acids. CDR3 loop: CASSLWDSSGNTIYF. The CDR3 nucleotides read TGTGCCAGCAGCTTATGGGACAGCTCTGGAAACACCATATATTTT.

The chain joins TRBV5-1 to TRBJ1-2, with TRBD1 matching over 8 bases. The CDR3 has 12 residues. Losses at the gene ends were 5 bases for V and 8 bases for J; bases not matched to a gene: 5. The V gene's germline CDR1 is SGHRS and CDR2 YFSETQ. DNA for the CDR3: TGCGCCAGCAGGCCACAGGGGGGAGGCTACACCTTC. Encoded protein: CASRPQGGGYTF.

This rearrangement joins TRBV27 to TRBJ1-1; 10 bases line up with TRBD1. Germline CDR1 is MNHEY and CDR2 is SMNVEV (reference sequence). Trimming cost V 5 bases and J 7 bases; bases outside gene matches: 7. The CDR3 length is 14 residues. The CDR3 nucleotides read TGTGCCAGCAGTCCGCTGGGACAGGGGATTGAAGCTTTCTTT. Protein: CASSPLGQGIEAFF.

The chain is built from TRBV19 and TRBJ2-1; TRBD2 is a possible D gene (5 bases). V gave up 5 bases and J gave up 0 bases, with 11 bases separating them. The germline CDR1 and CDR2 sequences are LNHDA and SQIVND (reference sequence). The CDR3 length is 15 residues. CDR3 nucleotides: TGTGCCAGTAGTTCAAGGACTGGCTCCTACAATGAGCAGTTCTTC. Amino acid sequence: CASSSRTGSYNEQFF.